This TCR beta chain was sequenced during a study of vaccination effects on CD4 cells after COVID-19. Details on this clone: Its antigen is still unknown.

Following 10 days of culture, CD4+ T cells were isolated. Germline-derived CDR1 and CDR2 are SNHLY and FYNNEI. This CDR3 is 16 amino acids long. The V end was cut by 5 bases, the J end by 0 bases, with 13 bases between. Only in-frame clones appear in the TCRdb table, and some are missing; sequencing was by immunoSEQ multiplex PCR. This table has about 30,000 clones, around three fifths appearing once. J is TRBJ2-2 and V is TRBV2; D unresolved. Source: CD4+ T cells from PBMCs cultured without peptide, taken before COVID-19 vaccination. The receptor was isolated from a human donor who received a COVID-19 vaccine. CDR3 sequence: CASSPSSLSNTGELFF. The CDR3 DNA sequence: TGTGCCAGCAGTCCTTCCTCGCTTTCGAACACCGGGGAGCTGTTTTTT.